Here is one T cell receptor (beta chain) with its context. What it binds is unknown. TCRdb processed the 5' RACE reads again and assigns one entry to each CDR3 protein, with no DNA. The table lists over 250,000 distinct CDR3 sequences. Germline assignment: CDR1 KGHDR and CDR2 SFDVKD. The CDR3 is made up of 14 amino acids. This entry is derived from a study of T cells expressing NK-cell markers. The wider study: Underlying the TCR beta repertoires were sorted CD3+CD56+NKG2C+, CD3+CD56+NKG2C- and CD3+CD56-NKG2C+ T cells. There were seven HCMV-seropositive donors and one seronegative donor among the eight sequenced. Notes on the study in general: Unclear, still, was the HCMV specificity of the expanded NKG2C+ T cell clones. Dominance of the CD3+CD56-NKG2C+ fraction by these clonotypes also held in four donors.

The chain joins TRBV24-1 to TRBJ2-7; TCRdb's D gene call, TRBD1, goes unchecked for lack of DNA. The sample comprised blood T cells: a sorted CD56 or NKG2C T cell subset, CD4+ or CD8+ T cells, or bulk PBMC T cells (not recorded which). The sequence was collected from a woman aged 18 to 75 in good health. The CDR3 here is CATSEAGTNYEQYF.